What follows are 25 T cell receptor beta chains derived from one specimen sequenced in a study of blood T cell repertoires in COVID-19. The method was immunoSEQ multiplex PCR; TCRdb's version includes in-frame clones alone and lacks a portion of them. The data contain some 24,000 clones, around nine tenths of them singletons. The sample comprised peripheral blood. Source of these receptors: a man between 65 and 85 years old with COVID-19, enrolled during active disease.

V usage is TRBV5-1 and J usage is TRBJ2-7; no firm D call. The CDR3 extends over 13 amino acids. The V end was cut by 2 bases, the J end by 0 bases, with 6 bases between. Germline V gives CDR1 SGHRS, CDR2 YFSETQ. CDR3 residues: CASSLSVSYEQYF. CDR3 nucleotides: TGCGCCAGCAGCTTAAGCGTCTCCTACGAGCAGTACTTC.

The chain is built from TRBV19 and TRBJ2-2; D possibly corresponds to TRBD2 (5 bases). CDR3 length equals 15 residues. Per germline, CDR1 LNHDA and CDR2 SQIVND (reference sequence). V shed 4 bases and J shed 1 base, with 10 bases lying between them. For the CDR3, the DNA is TGTGCCAGTAGTACCCTCCGGGAGAACACCGGGGAGCTGTTTTTT. As protein: CASSTLRENTGELFF.

The CDR3 protein is CAISESQGNSPLHF. The CDR3, as DNA: TGTGCCATCAGTGAGTCGCAGGGGAATTCACCCCTCCACTTT. This chain links TRBV10-3 with TRBJ1-6; tentative D call: TRBD1 (6 bases). The CDR3 spans 14 residues. With 0 bases removed from V and 7 bases from J, the gap between germline ends came to 7 bases. Germline V lookup: CDR1 ENHRY, CDR2 SYGVKD.

This clone turned up a few times. The chain uses TRBV12-5 and TRBJ2-7; the D gene is possibly TRBD1 (6 bases). The CDR3 totals 15 residues. In germline, CDR1 is LGHNT, CDR2 FRNRAP. V lost 5 bases and J lost 0, with 14 bases in between. The CDR3 is CASGQRTDSSYEQYF. CDR3 nucleotide sequence: TGTGCTAGTGGTCAGCGGACAGACAGCTCCTACGAGCAGTACTTC.

The V call is TRBV4-1, the J call TRBJ2-2, with a weak D call TRBD2 (5 bases). Trimming stripped 2 bases from V and 4 bases from J, with 11 bases between. CDR1 and CDR2 from the germline V gene are MGHRA and YSYEKL. The CDR3 totals 15 residues. The CDR3 is CASSQKTRGTGELFF. CDR3 bases: TGCGCCAGCAGCCAAAAAACTCGGGGCACCGGGGAGCTGTTTTTT.

This clone has a single count. The chain has TRBV21-1 and TRBJ2-7; the DNA was not used to check the table's D call, TRBD2. TRBV21-1 is marked as a pseudogene. CDR3 length equals 16 residues. The CDR3 coding sequence is TGTGCCAGCAGCAAAGAAAGGGTGCGGCGGGGGTACGAGCAGTACTTC. Translating it yields CASSKERVRRGYEQYF.

This clone appeared a single time. The rearrangement links TRBV21-1 to TRBJ2-7; TRBD1, as called in the table, went unchecked against the DNA. TRBV21-1 is a listed pseudogene. The CDR3 length is 17 residues. CDR3 sequence: CAARGDRETLRAYEQYF. CDR3 nucleotides: TGTGCCGCGAGGGGGGACAGGGAGACCCTCCGAGCCTACGAGCAGTACTTC.

This chain links TRBV6-5 with TRBJ2-2, with D maybe TRBD1 (5 bases). The CDR3 runs to 15 residues. Germline loops: CDR1 MNHEY, CDR2 SVGAGI. The V and J ends lost 0 bases and 7 bases respectively, with 12 bases between them. CDR3 sequence (DNA): TGTGCCAGCAGTTACTCGGCAGGGTGGGGCGGGGAGCTGTTTTTT. Protein product: CASSYSAGWGGELFF.

The chain links TRBV4-1 to TRBJ2-7; 7 nucleotides match TRBD2. The CDR3 runs 15 residues. The germline V gene encodes CDR1 MGHRA and CDR2 YSYEKL. V dropped 5 bases and J dropped 4; count of bases not matched to a gene: 11. The CDR3 protein is CASSFSRLAVYEQYF. CDR3 nucleotides: TGCGCCAGCAGCTTTTCTCGCCTAGCGGTGTACGAGCAGTACTTC.

CDR3 amino acids: CASSGTGNTGYTF. CDR3 DNA: TGTGCCAGCAGCGGGACAGGAAACACTGGCTACACCTTC. The rearrangement joins TRBV7-6 to TRBJ1-2, with 8 bases that match TRBD1. This CDR3 comprises 13 residues. The germline gives CDR1 SGHVS, CDR2 FNYEAQ. Trimming at V came to 5 bases and at J to 7 bases, leaving 6 bases not matched to a gene.

The chain recombines TRBV7-9 with TRBJ1-2; a possible D gene is TRBD1 (6 bases). This CDR3 comprises 14 residues. The V gene's germline CDR1 is SEHNR and CDR2 FQNEAQ (reference sequence). The ends were cut back, 1 base at V and 7 bases at J, with 13 bases in the middle. CDR3 region: CASSLDLTGGGYTF. For the CDR3, the DNA is TGTGCCAGCAGCTTAGACCTGACAGGTGGTGGCTACACCTTC.

V gene TRBV11-2 combines with J gene TRBJ2-7; 11 bases map to TRBD2. Germline-derived CDR1 and CDR2 are SGHAT and FQNNGV. V dropped 4 bases and J dropped 4; count of bases not matched to a gene: 6. The CDR3 runs to 15 residues. The CDR3: CASSSGTSGMYEQYF. Written as DNA, the CDR3 is TGTGCCAGCAGCTCCGGGACTAGCGGCATGTACGAGCAGTACTTC.

The gene calls are TRBV7-6 and TRBJ2-7; D is possibly TRBD1 (6 bases). V lost 0 bases and J 4 bases, leaving 13 bases between the germline ends. CDR3 length: 15 residues. Per the germline V gene, CDR1 is SGHVS and CDR2 is FNYEAQ. This CDR3 is CASSLAFGQQYEQYF. Written as DNA, the CDR3 is TGTGCCAGCAGCTTAGCATTTGGACAGCAATACGAGCAGTACTTC.

This clone was counted a single time. The chain carries TRBV29-1 and TRBJ1-1; D not resolved. In germline, CDR1 is SQVTM, CDR2 ANQGSEA. This CDR3 contains 11 residues. V lost 4 bases, J lost 0 bases, and 3 bases lay in between. The CDR3 coding sequence is TGCAGCGTTGGAGTGAACACTGAAGCTTTCTTT. Its protein product is CSVGVNTEAFF.

The chain's CDR3 is CASSSPRTSGRFYEQYF. CDR3 DNA: TGTGCCAGCAGCTCGCCCCGGACTAGCGGGAGGTTCTACGAGCAGTACTTC. The chain has TRBV7-9 and TRBJ2-7; 14 nucleotides line up with TRBD2. Germline CDR1 is SEHNR and CDR2 is FQNEAQ (reference sequence). The trim removed 4 bases at V and 3 bases at J, leaving 8 bases unmatched. This CDR3 is 17 amino acids long.

The CDR3 DNA sequence: TGTGCCAGCAGGAGGGATAATGAGCAGTTCTTC. This translates into CASRRDNEQFF. This rearrangement joins TRBV6-5 to TRBJ2-1, with TRBD2 as a possible D gene (5 bases). V dropped 6 bases and J dropped 7 bases, with 7 bases sitting between them. This CDR3 spans 11 amino acids. Looked up from germline, CDR1 is MNHEY and CDR2 is SVGAGI.

This clone was detected once. This chain uses TRBV20-1 with TRBJ2-3; unclear D gene. CDR3 length equals 11 residues. Trimming removed 5 bases at V and 2 bases at J, with 5 bases between. CDR1 is DFQATT and CDR2 is SNEGSKA in the germline V gene (reference sequence). The DNA for the CDR3 is TGCAGTGCTCCTCTCACAGATACGCAGTATTTT. It encodes CSAPLTDTQYF.

The chain has TRBV4-2 and TRBJ2-7; 7 positions match TRBD1. This CDR3 is 15 amino acids long. Germline lookup yields CDR1 LGHNA and CDR2 YNFKEQ. V dropped 2 bases and J dropped 3; count of bases not matched to a gene: 7. In nucleotides, the CDR3 is TGTGCCAGCAGCCAATCTAGGGGGCTTCTCTACGAGCAGTACTTC. Residues: CASSQSRGLLYEQYF.

V gene TRBV3-1 (or the pseudogene TRBV3-2) combines with J gene TRBJ2-7; 10 bases map to TRBD2. The trim removed 4 bases at V and 3 bases at J, leaving 6 bases unmatched. Germline CDR1 LGHDT, CDR2 YNNKEL (reference sequence). This CDR3 spans 15 amino acids. The CDR3 bases are TGTGCCAGCAGCCGCACTAGCGGGGACAGCTACGAGCAGTACTTC. Encoded protein: CASSRTSGDSYEQYF.

This clone was observed a few times. The V and J genes are TRBV18 and TRBJ2-1, with 8 positions matching TRBD2. The germline V gene has CDR1 KGHSH and CDR2 LQKENI. CDR3 length: 14 residues. The V and J ends lost 1 base and 10 bases, in that order; junction bases with no gene match: 6. This CDR3 reads CASSPQAGAQEQFF. CDR3 sequence (DNA): TGTGCCAGCTCACCACAAGCGGGAGCCCAAGAGCAGTTCTTC.

This clone has a single count. The CDR3 nucleotides are TGTGCCAGCAGCTTACGTTGGACAGGGGAGACCCAGTACTTC. Translating it yields CASSLRWTGETQYF. This chain connects TRBV5-5 to TRBJ2-5; 8 bases are a match to TRBD1. Germline values: CDR1 SGHKS, CDR2 YYEKEE (reference sequence). V gave up 2 bases and J gave up 5 bases; unmatched junction bases: 5. The CDR3 is made up of 14 amino acids.

The chain couples TRBV19 to TRBJ1-1; perhaps TRBD1 as D (5 bases). Germline-derived CDR1 and CDR2 are LNHDA and SQIVND (reference sequence). V was clipped by 7 bases and J by 6 bases, with 15 bases between them. This CDR3 region has 13 residues. DNA for the CDR3: TGTGCCAGTACCTCATGGGGCCGAGCTGAAGCTTTCTTT. As protein: CASTSWGRAEAFF.

The V call is TRBV7-9, the J call TRBJ2-7; TRBD1 is a possible D gene (6 bases). Trimming pared 5 bases from V and 3 bases from J, leaving 11 bases between. The CDR3 sequence is 13 residues long. Germline V gene lookup returns CDR1 SEHNR and CDR2 FQNEAQ (reference sequence). CDR3 sequence reads: CASSQGLGYEQYF. The CDR3 DNA reads TGTGCCAGCAGCCAGGGGTTAGGCTACGAGCAGTACTTC.

J is TRBJ2-1 and V is TRBV15, with 8 bases that match TRBD1. The CDR3 is made up of 16 amino acids. Unmatched junction bases numbered 4, after V lost 0 bases and J lost 3 bases. Per the germline V gene, CDR1 is LNHNV and CDR2 is YYDKDF (reference sequence). The CDR3 loop reads CATSRDRQGRYNEQFF. CDR3 DNA: TGTGCCACCAGCAGAGATAGACAGGGGCGCTACAATGAGCAGTTCTTC.

The chain has TRBV27 and TRBJ1-5; D call uncertain. Looked up from germline, CDR1 is MNHEY and CDR2 is SMNVEV (reference sequence). The CDR3 extends over 13 amino acids. V lost 2 bases and J lost 6, with 8 bases in between. CDR3 region: CASSLTEVQPQHF. The DNA of the CDR3 is TGTGCCAGCAGTTTAACAGAAGTTCAGCCCCAGCATTTT.